This entry lists 24 T cell receptor beta chains sequenced from one sample in a study of technical replicates of blood from a handful of donors. Clones were sequenced by immunoSEQ multiplex PCR, and TCRdb holds only the in-frame ones, with some missing. The sample yields around 13,000 clones, around four fifths seen once. Sequencing was performed on PBMCs. The receptors originated from a human donor in good health.

The CDR3 DNA is TGCAGCTCCGCAGGAGGGGGAGGGGGAACAGATACGCAGTATTTT. It encodes CSSAGGGGGTDTQYF. V and J are TRBV29-1 and TRBJ2-3; maybe TRBD2 (7 bases). Trimming stripped 8 bases from V and 3 bases from J, with 21 bases between. This CDR3 has 15 amino acids. Germline V gene lookup returns CDR1 SQVTM and CDR2 ANQGSEA.

J is TRBJ2-7 and V is TRBV5-1, with 7 bases aligning to TRBD1. From germline, CDR1 is SGHRS and CDR2 YFSETQ. This CDR3 contains 14 residues. The J segment lost 5 bases and the V segment lost 0 bases, leaving 5 bases of the junction unmatched. The CDR3 DNA is TGCGCCAGCAGCTTGGGGGGGACAGATAACGAGCAGTACTTC. This sequence encodes CASSLGGTDNEQYF.

V is TRBV18 and J is TRBJ1-2; D might be TRBD1 (5 bases). CDR1 and CDR2 from the germline V gene are KGHSH and LQKENI. V lost 3 bases and J 8 bases, leaving 16 bases between the germline ends. The CDR3 has 14 residues. The CDR3 sequence is CASSPGLGVRGYTF. The CDR3 nucleotides read TGTGCCAGCTCACCGGGACTAGGCGTGCGGGGCTACACCTTC.

The V and J genes are TRBV10-3 and TRBJ1-3; tentative D call: TRBD1 (6 bases). Germline V gives CDR1 ENHRY, CDR2 SYGVKD. V lost 3 bases and J lost 2, with 11 bases in between. This CDR3 is built from 15 residues. For the CDR3, the DNA is TGTGCCATCAGTGATGGTGAGGGGGCTGGAAACACCATATATTTT. Translated, it gives CAISDGEGAGNTIYF.

The J gene is TRBJ2-1, the V gene TRBV5-6; 9 nucleotides line up with TRBD2. The V gene end was trimmed by 2 bases and the J gene end by 7 bases; junction bases not matched to a gene: 7. This CDR3 spans 15 amino acids. Germline assignment: CDR1 SGHDT and CDR2 YYEEEE. The CDR3 DNA reads as TGTGCCAGCAGCTTTCGAAGCGGGGGGCGAAATGAGCAGTTCTTC. Protein product: CASSFRSGGRNEQFF.

The chain employs TRBV19 and TRBJ2-4; D ambiguous. Germline CDR1 and CDR2: LNHDA and SQIVND (reference sequence). V was shortened by 1 base and J by 0 bases, with 7 bases between the two germline ends. CDR3 size: 15 residues. The CDR3 region is CASSIAKLAKNIQYF. The CDR3 nucleotides read TGTGCCAGTAGTATAGCGAAACTAGCCAAAAACATTCAGTACTTC.

J is TRBJ2-1 and V is TRBV7-6; D possibly corresponds to TRBD1 (5 bases). CDR3 length: 12 residues. In germline, CDR1 is SGHVS, CDR2 FNYEAQ. Trimming pared 5 bases from V and 10 bases from J, leaving 12 bases between. The CDR3 DNA follows: TGTGCCAGCAGCCAGCAGGGTAGCGAGCAGTTCTTC. It encodes CASSQQGSEQFF.

This clone was counted a single time. This chain joins TRBV2 and TRBJ2-6; D remains ambiguous. The CDR3 extends over 15 amino acids. Germline CDR1 and CDR2: SNHLY and FYNNEI. With 4 bases removed from V and 0 bases from J, the gap between germline ends came to 7 bases. The CDR3 loop reads CASSGLDSGANVLTF. CDR3 in DNA: TGTGCCAGCAGTGGACTCGACTCTGGGGCCAACGTCCTGACTTTC.

In this sample, this clone turned up a few times. The J gene is TRBJ2-1, the V gene TRBV2; 12 bases map to TRBD2. The CDR3 is 19 residues long. V was pared by 4 bases and J by 0 bases, with 10 bases of the junction left unmatched. In germline, CDR1 is SNHLY, CDR2 FYNNEI. CDR3 sequence (DNA): TGTGCCAGCAGTGTCCCTCTAGCGGGAGGGGGAGACTCCTACAATGAGCAGTTCTTC. Its protein product is CASSVPLAGGGDSYNEQFF.

V and J are TRBV14 and TRBJ1-3; unclear D gene. CDR1 SGHDN and CDR2 FVKESK come from the germline V gene. The CDR3 has 15 residues. Trimming left V 4 bases short and J 4 bases short, with 14 bases between. DNA for the CDR3: TGTGCCAGCAGCCCCCAGGAGGGATTGGGAAACACCATATATTTT. As protein: CASSPQEGLGNTIYF.

The chain links TRBV18 to TRBJ1-4; D may be TRBD1 (6 bases). Trimming took 3 bases from V and 7 from J, leaving 9 bases between them. The CDR3 length is 13 residues. Per the germline V gene, CDR1 is KGHSH and CDR2 is LQKENI. The CDR3 coding sequence is TGTGCCAGCTCACCGGACAGAAGTGAAAAACTGTTTTTT. It translates to CASSPDRSEKLFF.

This chain uses TRBV12-5 with TRBJ2-3, with 10 nucleotides matching TRBD2. The CDR3 has 15 residues. The germline V gene encodes CDR1 LGHNT and CDR2 FRNRAP. The J segment lost 5 bases and the V segment lost 9 bases, leaving 11 bases of the junction unmatched. The CDR3 bases are TGTGCTAGGACTCACAGAGAGCGGGAGGGAGATACGCAGTATTTT. The encoded protein is CARTHREREGDTQYF. The full variable domain, its missing parts supplied by reference TRBV12-5 and TRBJ2-3, is DARVTQTPRHKVTEMGQEVTMRCQPILGHNTVFWYRQTMMQGLELLAYFRNRAPLDDSGMPKDRFSAEMPDATLATLKIQPSEPRDSAVYFCARTHREREGDTQYFGPGTRLTVL.

The CDR3 bases are TGTGCCAGCAGCCTACCCGATGGTCCATCTAGCACAGATACGCAGTATTTT. Translating it yields CASSLPDGPSSTDTQYF. The chain carries TRBV7-9 and TRBJ2-3; D unresolved. The CDR3 extends over 17 amino acids. Germline V gene data show CDR1 as SEHNR and CDR2 as FQNEAQ (reference sequence). V gave up 5 bases and J gave up 0 bases, with 18 bases separating them.

The chain uses TRBV6-1 and TRBJ2-1; 10 bases agree with TRBD2. The CDR3 loop spans 18 amino acids. Per germline, CDR1 MNHNS and CDR2 SASEGT. Trimming removed 2 bases from V and 6 bases from J; junction bases left unmatched: 13. The DNA of the CDR3 is TGTGCCAGCAGTGAACCAGGAGGGAGACTAGCGGGTCCCAATGAGCAGTTCTTC. Translating gives CASSEPGGRLAGPNEQFF.

This clone was counted only a few times. CDR3 in DNA: TGTGCCAGTAGCCGGACAGGGTCTAACGATGAAAAACTGTTTTTT. It yields the protein CASSRTGSNDEKLFF. The chain has TRBV19 and TRBJ1-4, with 8 nucleotides matching TRBD1. Germline-derived CDR1 and CDR2 are LNHDA and SQIVND (reference sequence). V shed 6 bases and J 6 bases; nucleotides not matched to a gene: 9. CDR3 length equals 15 residues.

The chain has TRBV2 and TRBJ2-3; weak D call: TRBD2 (6 bases). CDR1 is SNHLY and CDR2 is FYNNEI in the germline V gene. V lost 4 bases to trimming and J lost 6 bases, with 17 bases between them. The CDR3 is 15 amino acids. In DNA, the CDR3 is TGTGCCAGCAGTGGGAGGTTTGGAGGGAGTGATACGCAGTATTTT. Residues: CASSGRFGGSDTQYF.

The chain couples TRBV2 to TRBJ1-2; 10 bases map to TRBD1. Germline CDR1 and CDR2: SNHLY and FYNNEI. Losses at the gene ends were 5 bases for V and 5 bases for J; bases not matched to a gene: 5. CDR3 size: 14 residues. The CDR3: CASSRDRGFYGYTF. In DNA, the CDR3 is TGTGCCAGCAGTAGGGACAGGGGATTTTATGGCTACACCTTC.

The chain links TRBV19 to TRBJ1-5; 10 nucleotides match TRBD1. With V trimmed by 7 bases and J by 2 bases, 8 bases remained unmatched. The CDR3 is 16 residues long. The germline gives CDR1 LNHDA, CDR2 SQIVND (reference sequence). The CDR3 reads CASNRDRGSGNQPQHF. CDR3 in DNA: TGTGCCAGTAACCGGGACAGGGGAAGCGGCAATCAGCCCCAGCATTTT. Looking up the rest from reference TRBV19 and TRBJ1-5 gives the full variable domain: DGGITQSPKYLFRKEGQNVTLSCEQNLNHDAMYWYRQDPGQGLRLIYYSQIVNDFQKGDIAEGYSVSREKKESFPLTVTSAQKNPTAFYLCASNRDRGSGNQPQHFGDGTRLSIL.

CDR3 nucleotide sequence: TGTGCCAGTAAGGTAGCGGGAGGGTCCTACGAGCAGTACTTC. Its translation is CASKVAGGSYEQYF. The chain employs TRBV19 and TRBJ2-7; 11 nucleotides line up with TRBD2. Germline assignment: CDR1 LNHDA and CDR2 SQIVND (reference sequence). This CDR3 is built from 14 residues. The V gene end was trimmed by 7 bases and the J gene end by 1 base; junction bases not matched to a gene: 3.

This sequence joins TRBV28 and TRBJ2-3; 9 nucleotides align to TRBD1. Germline V gene sequence: CDR1 MDHEN, CDR2 SYDVKM. The V segment lost 3 bases and the J segment 8 bases; nucleotides outside the gene matches: 9. CDR3 size: 15 residues. The CDR3 DNA sequence: TGTGCCAGCAGTTTTGCGGACAGGGGAAGAGGTACGCAGTATTTT. Amino acids: CASSFADRGRGTQYF.

The CDR3 nucleotides are TGTGCCAGCAGTGAAGCGCCTAGCGGGAGATTAGATACGCAGTATTTT. Encoded protein: CASSEAPSGRLDTQYF. V is TRBV6-1 and J is TRBJ2-3; 10 positions match TRBD2. The CDR3 runs to 16 residues. Germline loops: CDR1 MNHNS, CDR2 SASEGT. With 0 bases clipped from V and 5 bases from J, the junction kept 5 bases outside the gene matches.

The chain links TRBV18 to TRBJ2-1, with D perhaps TRBD1 (6 bases). The CDR3 consists of 11 residues. CDR1 is KGHSH and CDR2 is LQKENI in the germline V gene. V shed 3 bases and J shed 16 bases, with 13 bases lying between them. For the CDR3, the DNA is TGTGCCAGCTCACCGGACAGAGCGGAATTCTTC. This encodes CASSPDRAEFF.

The CDR3 DNA reads as TGTGCCAGCAGCCCGGGGGGGCTAGCGATGAACACCGGGGAGCTGTTTTTT. Translation: CASSPGGLAMNTGELFF. The chain recombines TRBV5-4 with TRBJ2-2; 8 bases agree with TRBD2. Germline V gives CDR1 SGHNT, CDR2 YYREEE (reference sequence). The CDR3 has 17 amino acids. V was pared by 4 bases and J by 1 base, with 9 bases of the junction left unmatched.

Comments on this clone: One junction end does not reproduce the germline sequence, and a read error may be involved. The J gene is TRBJ2-7, the V gene TRBV5-1; possibly TRBD1 for D (5 bases). The CDR3 length is 14 residues. CDR1 is SGHRS and CDR2 is YFSETQ in the germline V gene. CDR3 sequence reads: CASRLGTGGNEQYF. The CDR3 DNA is TGCGCCAGCAGATTGGGAACAGGTGGGAACGAGCAGTACTTC.